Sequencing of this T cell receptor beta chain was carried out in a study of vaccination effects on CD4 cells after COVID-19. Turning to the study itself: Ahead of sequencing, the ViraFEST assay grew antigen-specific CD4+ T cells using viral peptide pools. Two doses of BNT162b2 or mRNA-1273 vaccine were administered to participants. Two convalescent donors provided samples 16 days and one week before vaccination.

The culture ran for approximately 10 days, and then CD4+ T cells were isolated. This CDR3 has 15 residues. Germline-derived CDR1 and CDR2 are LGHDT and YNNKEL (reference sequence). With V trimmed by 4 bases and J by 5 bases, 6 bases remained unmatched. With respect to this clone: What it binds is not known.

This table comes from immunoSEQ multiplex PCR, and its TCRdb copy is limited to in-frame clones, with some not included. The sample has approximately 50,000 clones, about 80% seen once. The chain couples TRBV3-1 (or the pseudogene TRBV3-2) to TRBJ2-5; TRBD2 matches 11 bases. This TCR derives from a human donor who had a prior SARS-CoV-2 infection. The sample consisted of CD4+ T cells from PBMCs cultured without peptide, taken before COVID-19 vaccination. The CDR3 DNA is TGTGCCAGCAGCCCCCCTAGCGGGGGGTCGGAGACCCAGTACTTC. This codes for CASSPPSGGSETQYF.